A single sample gave rise to the 26 T cell receptor beta chains below, sequenced in a study of shared clonotypes between healthy human individuals. Sequencing was performed with immunoSEQ multiplex PCR; in TCRdb, only in-frame clones are kept and a portion is missing. The sample records 550,000 to 700,000 clones, 73% being singletons. Sequences were obtained from memory CD4+ T cells sorted from blood. Subset given: CD45RA-negative fraction. The receptors come from a woman aged 25 to 39 in good health.

This clone was seen only once. The CDR3 loop is CASSSRTGFTEAFF. CDR3 nucleotides: TGTGCCAGTAGTTCGCGCACAGGGTTCACTGAAGCTTTCTTT. This rearrangement joins TRBV19 to TRBJ1-1, with D possibly being TRBD1 (6 bases). V was shortened by 5 bases and J by 4 bases, with 14 bases between the two germline ends. CDR1 is LNHDA and CDR2 is SQIVND in the germline V gene (reference sequence). This CDR3 region has 14 residues.

The chain combines TRBV11-3 with TRBJ2-2, with D tentatively TRBD2 (6 bases). There are 16 residues in the CDR3. The germline V gene encodes CDR1 SGHNT and CDR2 YENEEA. With 5 bases removed from V and 3 bases from J, the gap between germline ends came to 16 bases. This CDR3 is CASSVSQPSDTGELFF. CDR3 bases: TGTGCCAGCAGCGTATCACAGCCTAGCGACACCGGGGAGCTGTTTTTT.

The rearrangement uses TRBV5-1 and TRBJ1-1; tentatively, D is TRBD1 (6 bases). This CDR3 comprises 13 residues. The germline gives CDR1 SGHRS, CDR2 YFSETQ. Trimming pared 7 bases from V and 4 bases from J, leaving 14 bases between. For the CDR3, the DNA is TGCGCCAGCCTTGCAGGGGTGGGCACTGAAGCTTTCTTT. Its protein product is CASLAGVGTEAFF.

The genes are TRBV18 and TRBJ2-7; 7 positions match TRBD1. The CDR3 runs to 15 residues. Germline V CDR1 and CDR2: KGHSH, LQKENI. Trimming cost V 3 bases and J 2 bases; bases outside gene matches: 7. The CDR3: CASSPAQGTAYEQYF. CDR3 in DNA: TGTGCCAGCTCACCGGCGCAGGGGACAGCCTACGAGCAGTACTTC.

The chain couples TRBV7-3 to TRBJ2-7; the D is unclear. The CDR3 totals 13 residues. V was trimmed by 2 bases and J by 10 bases, leaving 15 bases between them. Germline loops: CDR1 SGHTA, CDR2 FQGTGA. CDR3 protein: CASSLEVNSFQYF. CDR3 bases: TGTGCCAGCAGCTTAGAGGTTAATAGCTTTCAGTACTTC.

The CDR3 region is CASKSGTSTDTQYF. The CDR3 nucleotides are TGCGCCAGTAAAAGCGGGACTAGCACAGATACGCAGTATTTT. V gene TRBV5-1 combines with J gene TRBJ2-3; 7 bases fit TRBD2. Germline V CDR1 and CDR2: SGHRS, YFSETQ. V gave up 8 bases and J gave up 0 bases; unmatched junction bases: 6. CDR3 size: 14 residues.

The V and J genes are TRBV5-1 and TRBJ2-7; 9 bases are a match to TRBD1. Germline V gives CDR1 SGHRS, CDR2 YFSETQ. V shed 2 bases, J shed 3 bases, and the junction held 3 bases outside the gene matches. The CDR3 runs 14 residues. CDR3: CASSFQGQGYEQYF. The CDR3 DNA sequence: TGCGCCAGCAGCTTTCAGGGACAGGGCTACGAGCAGTACTTC.

This clone was recorded once. The CDR3 protein is CASSPGQRLNEQFF. CDR3 sequence (DNA): TGTGCCAGCTCACCCGGACAGCGCCTCAATGAGCAGTTCTTC. V usage is TRBV18 and J usage is TRBJ2-1, with a weak D call TRBD1 (6 bases). CDR3 length equals 14 residues. The V end was cut by 3 bases, the J end by 6 bases, with 12 bases between. From germline, CDR1 is KGHSH and CDR2 LQKENI.

This chain connects TRBV14 to TRBJ2-2; D not resolved. CDR3 length equals 13 residues. Germline values: CDR1 SGHDN, CDR2 FVKESK. V was clipped by 5 bases and J by 4 bases, with 8 bases between them. The DNA for the CDR3 is TGTGCCAGCAGCGGCTCGGTCACCGGGGAGCTGTTTTTT. Its protein product is CASSGSVTGELFF.

The rearrangement links TRBV28 to TRBJ2-1, with 10 bases matching TRBD2. With 3 bases clipped from V and 6 bases from J, the junction kept 2 bases outside the gene matches. Germline-derived CDR1 and CDR2 are MDHEN and SYDVKM. The CDR3 covers 14 residues. CDR3 nucleotide sequence: TGTGCCAGCAGTTTGGGACTAGCGCTCAATGAGCAGTTCTTC. Its protein product is CASSLGLALNEQFF.

The chain employs TRBV7-9 and TRBJ2-3, with 12 bases that match TRBD2. The ends lost 0 bases at V and 4 bases at J; junction bases unmatched: 8. The germline V gene encodes CDR1 SEHNR and CDR2 FQNEAQ (reference sequence). The CDR3 extends over 18 amino acids. This chain's CDR3 is CASSLARLAGVAADTQYF. CDR3 nucleotides: TGTGCCAGCAGCTTAGCGCGACTAGCGGGAGTAGCGGCAGATACGCAGTATTTT.

This chain uses TRBV19 with TRBJ2-2; 10 nucleotides agree with TRBD2. This CDR3 is 18 amino acids long. Trimming took 4 bases from V and 0 from J; bases not matched to a gene: 8. Germline CDR1 is LNHDA and CDR2 is SQIVND (reference sequence). The CDR3 DNA reads as TGTGCCAGTAGTAGAGGACTAGCGGAGGGTACGAACACCGGGGAGCTGTTTTTT. Protein sequence: CASSRGLAEGTNTGELFF. The whole variable domain, remainder taken from reference TRBV19 and TRBJ2-2, is DGGITQSPKYLFRKEGQNVTLSCEQNLNHDAMYWYRQDPGQGLRLIYYSQIVNDFQKGDIAEGYSVSREKKESFPLTVTSAQKNPTAFYLCASSRGLAEGTNTGELFFGEGSRLTVL.

The rearrangement uses TRBV28 and TRBJ2-1, with 8 bases aligning to TRBD2. CDR1 is MDHEN and CDR2 is SYDVKM in the germline V gene. The CDR3 covers 16 residues. J was trimmed by 5 bases and V by 1 base; bases with no gene match: 7. The CDR3 loop reads CASSLLGREGHNEQFF. The CDR3 DNA is TGTGCCAGCAGTTTATTGGGCCGGGAGGGCCACAATGAGCAGTTCTTC.

This chain links TRBV19 with TRBJ2-6; D tentatively fits TRBD1 or TRBD2 (5 bases each). The CDR3 sequence is 16 residues long. Germline loops: CDR1 LNHDA, CDR2 SQIVND (reference sequence). The germline V and J ends were trimmed by 6 bases and 0 bases, with 12 bases remaining between them. CDR3 DNA: TGTGCCAGTAGGGACCCCGGGACCTCTGGGGCCAACGTCCTGACTTTC. Its translation is CASRDPGTSGANVLTF.

This clone has more than one count but fewer than ten. The chain's CDR3 is CASSYSGDRYTQYF. In DNA, the CDR3 is TGTGCCAGCAGTTATTCAGGGGACCGCTATACGCAGTATTTT. The rearrangement joins TRBV6-5 to TRBJ2-3; D possibly corresponds to TRBD1 (6 bases). V gave up 3 bases and J gave up 7 bases, with 14 bases separating them. CDR1 MNHEY and CDR2 SVGAGI come from the germline V gene. CDR3 length: 14 amino acids.

V is TRBV6-1 and J is TRBJ2-5; a weak D match, TRBD2 (5 bases). CDR3 length equals 13 residues. Trimming left V 6 bases short and J 3 bases short, with 11 bases between. Germline lookup yields CDR1 MNHNS and CDR2 SASEGT. CDR3 sequence reads: CASRAGIEETQYF. CDR3 DNA sequence: TGTGCCAGCAGAGCCGGGATCGAAGAGACCCAGTACTTC.

The chain uses TRBV27 and TRBJ2-1; 9 bases are a match to TRBD1. After removal of 7 bases from V and 9 bases from J, the junction contained 10 bases not matched to a gene. The CDR3 consists of 14 residues. Per the germline V gene, CDR1 is MNHEY and CDR2 is SMNVEV (reference sequence). CDR3 amino acids: CASTGDREIGEQFF. CDR3 bases: TGTGCCAGCACCGGGGACAGGGAAATCGGTGAGCAGTTCTTC.

This rearrangement joins TRBV15 to TRBJ1-4, with D perhaps matching TRBD1 (6 bases). Per germline, CDR1 LNHNV and CDR2 YYDKDF (reference sequence). V was cut by 8 bases and J by 7 bases, with 26 bases left in between. This CDR3 region has 17 residues. The CDR3 nucleotides are TGTGCCACCGCGGGGGCCGTTACCAGCGGGGATCCTGAAAAACTGTTTTTT. It translates to CATAGAVTSGDPEKLFF.

A few counts support this clone. This chain links TRBV7-9 with TRBJ1-1; no firm D call. CDR1 is SEHNR and CDR2 is FQNEAQ in the germline V gene (reference sequence). CDR3 length: 12 residues. V was trimmed by 5 bases and J by 2 bases, leaving 6 bases between them. The DNA for the CDR3 is TGTGCCAGCAGCCACGATAACACTGAAGCTTTCTTT. It codes for CASSHDNTEAFF.

The chain employs TRBV28 and TRBJ2-2, with D tentatively TRBD2 (6 bases). CDR3 size: 17 residues. V lost 3 bases and J lost 2, with 16 bases in between. CDR1 and CDR2 from the germline V gene are MDHEN and SYDVKM. CDR3 nucleotide sequence: TGTGCCAGCAGTTTTTGGTCGGGGAGGTCCAACACCGGGGAGCTGTTTTTT. This sequence encodes CASSFWSGRSNTGELFF.

A single count supports this clone. The genes are TRBV7-9 and TRBJ1-1; 10 nucleotides align to TRBD1. The CDR3 runs to 16 residues. Trimming took 4 bases from V and 2 from J; bases not matched to a gene: 7. Germline CDR1 is SEHNR and CDR2 is FQNEAQ (reference sequence). The CDR3, as DNA: TGTGCCAGCAGCTCGGGTTGGGACAGGGGAAACACTGAAGCTTTCTTT. Amino acid sequence: CASSSGWDRGNTEAFF.

There are a few counts of this clone. The genes are TRBV10-3 and TRBJ2-3; D might be TRBD1 (7 bases). Germline CDR1 ENHRY, CDR2 SYGVKD. V gave up 11 bases and J gave up 5 bases, with 20 bases separating them. This CDR3 has 14 amino acids. The chain's CDR3 is CASQGGGMIDTQYF. In nucleotides, the CDR3 is TGTGCCTCGCAGGGGGGCGGGATGATAGATACGCAGTATTTT.

As DNA, the CDR3 is TGCAGCGGTGTCCTAGCGGAGGGGTACAATGAGCAGTTCTTC. Its protein is CSGVLAEGYNEQFF. The rearrangement links TRBV29-1 to TRBJ2-1; 7 bases fit TRBD2. CDR1 is SQVTM, CDR2 ANQGSEA, per germline. The CDR3 runs to 14 residues. V lost 7 bases to trimming and J lost 4 bases; unmatched junction nucleotides: 10.

The chain uses TRBV7-6 and TRBJ2-3, with a possible D match to TRBD1 (6 bases). CDR1 is SGHVS, CDR2 FNYEAQ, per germline. Trimming took off 1 base at V and 6 bases at J, with 20 bases between the two ends. This CDR3 comprises 17 residues. The CDR3 here is CASSLGAARGTYDTQYF. CDR3 nucleotides: TGTGCCAGCAGCTTAGGGGCAGCCAGGGGAACCTACGATACGCAGTATTTT.

The V call is TRBV5-1, the J call TRBJ2-2; 13 bases agree with TRBD2. Per germline, CDR1 SGHRS and CDR2 YFSETQ. The J segment lost 8 bases and the V segment lost 0 bases, leaving 4 bases of the junction unmatched. This CDR3 contains 16 residues. The CDR3 DNA sequence: TGCGCCAGCAGCTTGGGACTAGCGGGAGGCCTGGGGGAGCTGTTTTTT. This codes for CASSLGLAGGLGELFF.

The chain links TRBV7-9 to TRBJ1-3, with 9 bases fitting TRBD1. This CDR3 is 15 amino acids long. Trimming took 2 bases from V and 4 from J; bases not matched to a gene: 3. Per the germline V gene, CDR1 is SEHNR and CDR2 is FQNEAQ (reference sequence). The CDR3 reads CASSLFGQGGNTIYF. For the CDR3, the DNA is TGTGCCAGCAGCTTATTCGGACAGGGGGGAAACACCATATATTTT.